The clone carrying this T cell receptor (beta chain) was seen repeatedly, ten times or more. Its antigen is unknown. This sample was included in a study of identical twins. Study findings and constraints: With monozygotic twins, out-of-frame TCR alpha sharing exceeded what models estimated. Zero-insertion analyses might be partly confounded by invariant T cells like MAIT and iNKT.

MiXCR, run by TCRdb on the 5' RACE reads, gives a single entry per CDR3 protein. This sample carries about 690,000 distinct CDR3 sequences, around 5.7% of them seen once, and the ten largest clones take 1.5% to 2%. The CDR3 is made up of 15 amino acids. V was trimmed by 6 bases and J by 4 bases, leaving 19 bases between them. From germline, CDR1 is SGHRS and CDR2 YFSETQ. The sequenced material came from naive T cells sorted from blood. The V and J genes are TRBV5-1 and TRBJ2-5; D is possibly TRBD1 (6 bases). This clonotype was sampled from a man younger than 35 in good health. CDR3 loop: CASTPDRTGRETQYF. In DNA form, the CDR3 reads TGCGCCAGCACCCCCGACAGGACGGGACGAGAGACCCAGTACTTC.